The rows below give T cell receptor beta chains drawn from one sample of a study of blood T cell repertoires in COVID-19. Sequencing was performed with immunoSEQ multiplex PCR; in TCRdb, only in-frame clones are kept and a portion is missing. This sample carries roughly 55,000 clones, 87% of them seen once, and the ten largest clones take about 6.9%. What was sequenced was peripheral blood. The receptor source for this set is a man aged 55 to 70 with active or convalescent COVID-19. Both conserved end residues are part of each CDR3. The order of the fields is J gene, D gene, clone size, V gene, CDR3 protein, CDR3 DNA. A D gene is named only where the DNA matches it firmly. Where a row states a size, it is once, few, many or the class of an expanded clone; other rows omit it.

J: TRBJ1-3
D: NA
size: NA
V: TRBV7-2
CDR3: CASSWKPPRAGNTIYF
DNA: TGTGCCAGCAGCTGGAAACCTCCGCGGGCTGGAAACACCATATATTTT

J: TRBJ1-1
D: TRBD1
size: NA
V: TRBV19
CDR3: CASKLDGTGNTEAFF
DNA: TGTGCCAGCAAATTGGACGGGACAGGGAACACTGAAGCTTTCTTT

J: TRBJ2-3
D: TRBD2
size: NA
V: TRBV9
CDR3: CASSFATSGGYLQYF
DNA: TGTGCCAGCAGCTTTGCGACTAGCGGGGGTTACCTGCAGTATTTT

J: TRBJ1-5
D: NA
size: once
V: TRBV9
CDR3: CASSVGDFSNQPQHF
DNA: TGTGCCAGCAGCGTAGGAGACTTTAGCAATCAGCCCCAGCATTTT

J: TRBJ1-1
D: NA
size: NA
V: TRBV5-1
CDR3: CASSSGNTEAFF
DNA: TGCGCCAGCAGCTCGGGGAACACTGAAGCTTTCTTT

J: TRBJ2-7
D: TRBD1
size: NA
V: TRBV7-9
CDR3: CASSPAGQGVKQYF
DNA: TGTGCCAGCAGCCCCGCGGGACAGGGGGTGAAGCAGTACTTC

J: TRBJ2-2
D: NA
size: NA
V: TRBV27
CDR3: CASRVFRGATGELFF
DNA: TGTGCCAGCAGGGTCTTCCGGGGGGCGACTGGGGAGCTGTTTTTT

J: TRBJ1-3
D: TRBD1
size: NA
V: TRBV2
CDR3: CASRDEGAGAGNTIYF
DNA: TGTGCCAGCAGGGACGAGGGGGCCGGGGCTGGAAACACCATATATTTT

J: TRBJ1-4
D: NA
size: NA
V: TRBV7-2
CDR3: CASSFSRGSTEKLFF
DNA: TGTGCCAGCAGCTTCTCCAGGGGTTCTACTGAAAAACTGTTTTTT

J: TRBJ1-5
D: NA
size: NA
V: TRBV2
CDR3: CASRMTSGPQHF
DNA: TGTGCCAGCAGGATGACGTCAGGGCCCCAGCATTTT

J: TRBJ2-7
D: NA
size: NA
V: TRBV5-6
CDR3: CASSPRTDSSEQYF
DNA: TGTGCCAGCAGCCCAAGGACTGATTCAAGCGAGCAGTACTTC

J: TRBJ1-1
D: NA
size: NA
V: TRBV19
CDR3: CASSIAAAAVRGTEAFF
DNA: TGTGCCAGTAGTATAGCCGCGGCAGCCGTCCGGGGGACTGAAGCTTTCTTT

J: TRBJ1-3
D: TRBD1
size: NA
V: TRBV12-5
CDR3: CASGNDRARRNTIYF
DNA: TGTGCTAGTGGAAATGACAGGGCAAGGAGAAACACCATATATTTT

J: TRBJ1-1
D: NA
size: NA
V: TRBV19
CDR3: CAIRLGEGTEAFF
DNA: TGTGCCATTCGACTGGGGGAGGGCACTGAAGCTTTCTTT

J: TRBJ2-7
D: TRBD1
size: few
V: TRBV29-1
CDR3: CSVELAGGKYEQYF
DNA: TGCAGCGTTGAACTGGCAGGGGGCAAATACGAGCAGTACTTC

J: TRBJ2-1
D: NA
size: NA
V: TRBV18
CDR3: CASSPISSLAIYNEQFF
DNA: TGTGCCAGCTCACCAATTTCGTCCCTGGCCATCTACAATGAGCAGTTCTTC

J: TRBJ2-3
D: NA
size: NA
V: TRBV6-5
CDR3: CASSLDLHTQYF
DNA: TGTGCCAGCAGTCTGGACTTACATACGCAGTATTTT

J: TRBJ1-1
D: NA
size: NA
V: TRBV6-5
CDR3: CASRLQVPNTEAFF
DNA: TGTGCCAGCAGGCTACAGGTTCCGAACACTGAAGCTTTCTTT

J: TRBJ2-1
D: NA
size: once
V: TRBV11-3
CDR3: CASSPHSTLDNEQFF
DNA: TGTGCCAGCAGCCCTCATTCCACGTTAGACAATGAGCAGTTCTTC

J: TRBJ2-3
D: NA
size: NA
V: TRBV10-3
CDR3: CAISERMTSTDTQYF
DNA: TGTGCCATCAGCGAAAGGATGACTAGCACAGATACGCAGTATTTT

J: TRBJ2-2
D: NA
size: NA
V: TRBV6-1
CDR3: CASSESWGRDGELFF
DNA: TGTGCCAGCAGTGAGTCTTGGGGGCGAGACGGGGAGCTGTTTTTT

J: TRBJ2-1
D: TRBD2
size: NA
V: TRBV2
CDR3: CASSESPGRTSRVNEQFF
DNA: TGTGCCAGCAGTGAAAGCCCCGGAAGGACTAGCCGCGTCAATGAGCAGTTCTTC

J: TRBJ2-4
D: NA
size: NA
V: TRBV11-2
CDR3: CASSWEEGNIAKNIQYF
DNA: TGTGCCAGCAGCTGGGAGGAGGGGAATATAGCCAAAAACATTCAGTACTTC

J: TRBJ1-2
D: TRBD1
size: NA
V: TRBV7-3
CDR3: CASSNGGQGLHTF
DNA: TGTGCCAGCAGCAACGGGGGACAGGGGTTGCACACCTTC

J: TRBJ2-3
D: NA
size: once
V: TRBV6-5
CDR3: CASSYSIYTDTQYF
DNA: TGTGCCAGCAGTTACTCGATCTACACAGATACGCAGTATTTT

J: TRBJ2-5
D: NA
size: NA
V: TRBV18
CDR3: CASSRQRGETQYF
DNA: TGTGCCAGCTCACGCCAGAGAGGAGAGACCCAGTACTTC

J: TRBJ2-1
D: TRBD2
size: NA
V: TRBV11-2
CDR3: CASSLLAGVPDEQFF
DNA: TGTGCCAGCAGCTTACTAGCGGGGGTCCCCGATGAGCAGTTCTTC

J: TRBJ2-7
D: TRBD1
size: NA
V: TRBV12-5
CDR3: CASGLVPRDREKNYEQYF
DNA: TGTGCTAGTGGTTTGGTACCGAGGGACAGGGAAAAAAACTACGAGCAGTACTTC

J: TRBJ2-7
D: NA
size: NA
V: TRBV6-5
CDR3: CASSYSAGAQRGEQYF
DNA: TGTGCCAGCAGTTATAGCGCGGGGGCCCAGAGGGGCGAGCAGTACTTC

J: TRBJ2-3
D: TRBD2
size: NA
V: TRBV10-2
CDR3: CASSPRVRGSGDTQYF
DNA: TGCGCCAGCAGCCCTAGAGTCCGCGGGAGTGGTGATACGCAGTATTTT

J: TRBJ1-4
D: NA
size: NA
V: TRBV4-1
CDR3: CASSPDRGWEKLFF
DNA: TGCGCCAGCAGCCCCGATAGGGGATGGGAAAAACTGTTTTTT

J: TRBJ1-1
D: TRBD1
size: once
V: TRBV6-5
CDR3: CASSYVGQDEAFF
DNA: TGTGCCAGCAGTTACGTGGGACAGGATGAAGCTTTCTTT

J: TRBJ2-7
D: TRBD2
size: NA
V: TRBV29-1
CDR3: CSVGTSDSYEQYF
DNA: TGCAGCGTCGGGACTAGCGACTCCTACGAGCAGTACTTC

J: TRBJ2-1
D: NA
size: NA
V: TRBV6-2/TRBV6-3
CDR3: CASSYKGDMLF
DNA: TGTGCCAGCAGTTACAAAGGGGATATGCTCTTC

J: TRBJ1-2
D: NA
size: NA
V: TRBV11-3
CDR3: CASSLDSTGDGYTF
DNA: TGTGCCAGCAGCTTAGATTCGACGGGAGATGGCTACACCTTC

J: TRBJ2-5
D: NA
size: NA
V: TRBV5-8
CDR3: CASSLGGLGEETQYF
DNA: TGTGCCAGCAGCCTCGGGGGGCTCGGGGAAGAGACCCAGTACTTC

J: TRBJ1-2
D: TRBD1
size: NA
V: TRBV12-3/TRBV12-4
CDR3: CASSPTGAYGYTF
DNA: TGTGCCAGCAGTCCGACAGGGGCCTATGGCTACACCTTC

J: TRBJ2-7
D: NA
size: NA
V: TRBV5-1
CDR3: CASSSPGRGEQYF
DNA: TGCGCCAGCAGCTCCCCCGGCCGGGGGGAGCAGTACTTC

J: TRBJ1-6
D: NA
size: once
V: TRBV18
CDR3: CASSPIGTYNSPLHF
DNA: TGTGCCAGCTCACCAATAGGGACATATAATTCACCCCTCCACTTT

J: TRBJ2-4
D: NA
size: NA
V: TRBV5-8
CDR3: CASSLGRALAKNIQYF
DNA: TGTGCCAGCAGCTTGGGGAGGGCTCTAGCCAAAAACATTCAGTACTTC

J: TRBJ1-2
D: NA
size: few
V: TRBV11-2
CDR3: CASSYLAGDYGYTF
DNA: TGTGCCAGCAGCTACTTGGCAGGGGACTATGGCTACACCTTC

J: TRBJ1-3
D: NA
size: NA
V: TRBV9
CDR3: CASSSLRDSGNTIYF
DNA: TGTGCCAGCAGCTCATTAAGAGATTCTGGAAACACCATATATTTT

J: TRBJ1-5
D: NA
size: NA
V: TRBV24-1
CDR3: CATSDDRSNQPQHF
DNA: TGTGCCACCAGTGACGACAGGAGCAATCAGCCCCAGCATTTT

J: TRBJ2-7
D: NA
size: NA
V: TRBV5-5
CDR3: CASSFRHSYEQYF
DNA: TGTGCCAGCAGCTTTAGACATTCCTACGAGCAGTACTTC

J: TRBJ1-2
D: NA
size: NA
V: TRBV6-5
CDR3: CASRGPSGGYTF
DNA: TGTGCCAGCAGGGGGCCTTCGGGCGGCTACACCTTC

J: TRBJ2-1
D: TRBD2
size: NA
V: TRBV5-6
CDR3: CASSPGTSGLYNEQFF
DNA: TGTGCCAGCAGCCCCGGGACTAGCGGGCTCTACAATGAGCAGTTCTTC

J: TRBJ2-7
D: TRBD2
size: NA
V: TRBV2
CDR3: CASMGQGGTAYEQYF
DNA: TGTGCCAGCATGGGGCAGGGAGGGACCGCCTACGAGCAGTACTTC

J: TRBJ1-5
D: NA
size: NA
V: TRBV12-5
CDR3: CASGLVPGSPQHF
DNA: TGTGCTAGTGGTTTGGTACCTGGCTCGCCCCAGCATTTT

J: TRBJ2-2
D: NA
size: NA
V: TRBV27
CDR3: CASSFMDRNTGELFF
DNA: TGTGCCAGCAGTTTTATGGACAGGAACACCGGGGAGCTGTTTTTT

J: TRBJ2-2
D: TRBD1
size: NA
V: TRBV5-1
CDR3: CASSLRGQGNTGELFF
DNA: TGCGCCAGCAGCTTGAGGGGACAGGGGAACACCGGGGAGCTGTTTTTT

J: TRBJ2-7
D: TRBD2
size: NA
V: TRBV6-1
CDR3: CASSEAQLAGDEQYF
DNA: TGTGCCAGCAGTGAAGCCCAGCTAGCGGGAGACGAGCAGTACTTC